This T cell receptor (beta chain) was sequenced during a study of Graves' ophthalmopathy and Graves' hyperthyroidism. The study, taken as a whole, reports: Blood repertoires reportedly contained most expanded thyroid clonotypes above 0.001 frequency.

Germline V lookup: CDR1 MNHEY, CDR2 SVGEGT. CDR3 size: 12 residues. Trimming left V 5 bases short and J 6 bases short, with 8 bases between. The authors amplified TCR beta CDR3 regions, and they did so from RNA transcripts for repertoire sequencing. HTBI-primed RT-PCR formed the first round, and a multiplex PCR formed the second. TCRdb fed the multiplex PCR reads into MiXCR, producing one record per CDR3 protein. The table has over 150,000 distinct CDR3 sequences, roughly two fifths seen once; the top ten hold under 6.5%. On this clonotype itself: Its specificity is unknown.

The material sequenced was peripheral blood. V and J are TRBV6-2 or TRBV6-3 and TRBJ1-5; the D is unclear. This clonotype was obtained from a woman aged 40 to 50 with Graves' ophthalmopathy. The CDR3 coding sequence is TGTGCCAGCAGTGACAATACTCAGCCCCAGCATTTT. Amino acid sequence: CASSDNTQPQHF.